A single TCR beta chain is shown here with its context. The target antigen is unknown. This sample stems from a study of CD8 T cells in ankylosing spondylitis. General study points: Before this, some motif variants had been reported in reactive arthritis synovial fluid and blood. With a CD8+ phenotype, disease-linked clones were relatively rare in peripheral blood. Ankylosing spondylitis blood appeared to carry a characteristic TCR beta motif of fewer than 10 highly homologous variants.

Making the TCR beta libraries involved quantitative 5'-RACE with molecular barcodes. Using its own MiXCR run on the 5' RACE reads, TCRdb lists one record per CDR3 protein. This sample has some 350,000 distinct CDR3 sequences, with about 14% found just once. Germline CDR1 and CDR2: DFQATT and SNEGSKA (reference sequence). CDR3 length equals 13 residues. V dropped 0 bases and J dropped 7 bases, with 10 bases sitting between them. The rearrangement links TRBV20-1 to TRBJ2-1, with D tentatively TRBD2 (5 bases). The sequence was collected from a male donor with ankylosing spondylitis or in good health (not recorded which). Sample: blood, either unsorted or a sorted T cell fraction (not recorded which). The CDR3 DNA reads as TGCAGTGCTAGAGATCCTAGCAGGAATGAGCAGTTCTTC. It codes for CSARDPSRNEQFF.